The 9 T cell receptor beta chains below were found in one sample sequenced in a study of CD8 T cells in Susac syndrome. After extraction with the RNeasy kit, roughly 0.45 to 1 ug of the RNA was reverse transcribed using random hexamers. TCRdb reprocessed the immunoSEQ multiplex PCR reads with MiXCR, giving one entry per CDR3 protein. The sample shows 150,000 or so distinct CDR3 sequences, approximately 95% of them seen only once. The sample consisted of CD4+ T cells from PBMCs. The receptors were gathered from a human donor with Susac syndrome.

The chain links TRBV3-1 to TRBJ2-5, with TRBD2 matching over 9 bases. The CDR3 length is 16 residues. The V gene's germline CDR1 is LGHDT and CDR2 YNNKEL (reference sequence). The trim removed 1 base at V and 6 bases at J, leaving 9 bases unmatched. CDR3 loop: CASSQGVAGAGKTQYF. The DNA of the CDR3 is TGTGCCAGCAGCCAAGGGGTAGCGGGAGCTGGAAAGACCCAGTACTTC.

The chain recombines TRBV29-1 with TRBJ2-7; TRBD2 matches 7 bases. V lost 7 bases and J lost 2; bases outside the gene matches: 8. This CDR3 has 13 amino acids. In germline, CDR1 is SQVTM, CDR2 ANQGSEA. The CDR3 loop reads CSASGRTTYEQYF. The CDR3 DNA follows: TGCAGCGCGTCCGGGAGGACTACCTACGAGCAGTACTTC.

The V gene is TRBV29-1, the J gene TRBJ2-5; D uncertain. This CDR3 comprises 11 residues. The V gene's germline CDR1 is SQVTM and CDR2 ANQGSEA. Between the trimmed V and J ends, which lost 6 bases and 4 bases, there was a span of 9 bases. The CDR3 bases are TGCAGCGTAAGGGAACTAGAGACCCAGTACTTC. Translating gives CSVRELETQYF.

This sequence joins TRBV30 and TRBJ2-1; 8 positions match TRBD2. The CDR3 is made up of 14 amino acids. Trimming at V came to 8 bases and at J to 2 bases, leaving 8 bases not matched to a gene. Germline assignment: CDR1 GTSNPN and CDR2 SVGIG (reference sequence). CDR3 region: CAREGGRTYNEQFF. The CDR3 nucleotides read TGTGCCCGGGAGGGCGGGAGGACCTACAATGAGCAGTTCTTC.

The chain uses TRBV2 and TRBJ2-1; D remains unclear. The CDR3 is made up of 14 amino acids. Trimming cost V 1 base and J 6 bases, with 10 bases left between them. Germline V lookup: CDR1 SNHLY, CDR2 FYNNEI. The CDR3: CASSEVWAGNEQFF. CDR3 nucleotides: TGTGCCAGCAGTGAAGTTTGGGCCGGCAATGAGCAGTTCTTC.

The rearrangement joins TRBV3-1 to TRBJ1-1; D uncertain. Trimming pared 1 base from V and 8 bases from J, leaving 14 bases between. This CDR3 region has 14 residues. The V gene's germline CDR1 is LGHDT and CDR2 YNNKEL (reference sequence). DNA of the CDR3: TGTGCCAGCAGCCAAGTCGGCAGAACGAGAGAAGCTTTCTTT. Protein sequence: CASSQVGRTREAFF.

V gene TRBV30 combines with J gene TRBJ2-1; tentative D call: TRBD1 (6 bases). Looked up from germline, CDR1 is GTSNPN and CDR2 is SVGIG (reference sequence). Trimming left V 3 bases short and J 7 bases short, with 10 bases between. The CDR3 is made up of 12 amino acids. DNA of the CDR3: TGTGCCTGGAGCATAGGGGGTAATGAGCAGTTCTTC. Amino acids: CAWSIGGNEQFF.

This chain links TRBV29-1 with TRBJ1-5, with 8 bases identical to TRBD1. CDR1 and CDR2 (germline): SQVTM, ANQGSEA. Trimming cost V 4 bases and J 7 bases; bases outside gene matches: 9. This CDR3 contains 14 residues. This CDR3 reads CSVGGGTGDQPQHF. The CDR3 nucleotides read TGCAGCGTTGGGGGTGGGACAGGTGACCAGCCCCAGCATTTT.

The chain is built from TRBV7-8 and TRBJ2-7; D is possibly TRBD1 or TRBD2 (5 bases each). The CDR3 loop spans 15 amino acids. Germline V lookup: CDR1 SGHVS, CDR2 FQNEAQ. V was shortened by 4 bases and J by 1 base, with 14 bases between the two germline ends. The DNA for the CDR3 is TGTGCCAGCAGCTCACCCGGGACGGAGTCCTACGAGCAGTACTTC. Protein sequence: CASSSPGTESYEQYF.